Sequencing of this T cell receptor (beta chain) was carried out in a study of cytomegalovirus exposure and HLA in healthy donors. PCR was performed using 60 Vbeta and 13 Jbeta primers. Produced via immunoSEQ multiplex PCR; TCRdb's table is partial and in-frame only. The repertoire holds under 150,000 clones, with approximately 70% as singletons. Overall study results and limits: It was about 150 TCR beta chains that were listed as cytomegalovirus-associated. Later analysis associated a missense DCLRE1C variant with TCR beta V- and J-gene trimming. Reportedly, cytomegalovirus status was diagnosed with high sensitivity and specificity.

The germline V gene has CDR1 MNHEY and CDR2 SMNVEV (reference sequence). The CDR3 has 14 amino acids. The V and J ends lost 5 bases and 4 bases respectively, with 14 bases between them. This clone was counted a few times. The antigen is unknown. Donors were nominally healthy when sampled, though unrecorded immune exposures were likely. Sequenced sample: PBMCs. V usage is TRBV27 and J usage is TRBJ1-2, with D perhaps TRBD1 (6 bases). The source of this sequence is an older woman in good health and CMV-seropositive. This chain's CDR3 is CASSPQDRVYGYTF. CDR3 nucleotide sequence: TGTGCCAGCAGTCCCCAGGACAGAGTCTATGGCTACACCTTC.